Each of the 27 T cell receptor beta chains below was sequenced from the same sample in a study of early T cells in non-severe SARS-CoV-2 infection. TCRdb analysed the 5' RACE reads with MiXCR anew, one entry per CDR3 protein. The sample has 35,000 to 45,000 distinct CDR3 sequences, around 6.3% seen once. Sequences were derived from whole blood, sampled at baseline. These TCRs come from an adult who was a healthcare worker with PCR-confirmed SARS-CoV-2 infection or an uninfected control (not recorded which).

V gene TRBV6-2 or TRBV6-3 combines with J gene TRBJ2-3; no definite D call. This CDR3 has 16 amino acids. The germline CDR1 and CDR2 sequences are MNHEY and SVGEGT. Trimming stripped 2 bases from V and 1 base from J, with 13 bases between. The CDR3, as DNA: TGTGCCAGCAGTTACCGCAACCCTTCGGGCACAGATACGCAGTATTTT. Its translation: CASSYRNPSGTDTQYF.

The chain joins TRBV7-9 to TRBJ2-2; tentative D call: TRBD1 (5 bases). Germline V lookup: CDR1 SEHNR, CDR2 FQNEAQ (reference sequence). V lost 1 base to trimming and J lost 0 bases, with 9 bases between them. The CDR3 is 16 residues long. CDR3 protein: CASSLGGGANTGELFF. CDR3 nucleotide sequence: TGTGCCAGCAGCTTAGGGGGCGGAGCGAACACCGGGGAGCTGTTTTTT.

This clonotype was counted ten times or more. The CDR3 region has the DNA TGTGCCAGCTCACCGGGACTAGCGAGCACAGATACGCAGTATTTT. It codes for CASSPGLASTDTQYF. The chain recombines TRBV18 with TRBJ2-3, with 10 positions matching TRBD2. V trimming: 3 bases; J trimming: 0 bases; junction bases outside the gene matches: 0. This CDR3 is built from 15 residues. The V gene's germline CDR1 is KGHSH and CDR2 LQKENI.

V gene TRBV6-2 or TRBV6-3 combines with J gene TRBJ2-5; TRBD2 matches 9 bases. The length of the CDR3 is 15 residues. Germline trimming cut 2 bases from V and 4 bases from J; bases unmatched to any gene: 5. Germline V gene lookup returns CDR1 MNHEY and CDR2 SVGEGT. CDR3 loop: CASSYPGLARETQYF. The CDR3 DNA reads TGTGCCAGCAGTTACCCCGGACTAGCGCGAGAGACCCAGTACTTC.

This clonotype has at least ten counts. The chain couples TRBV7-8 to TRBJ1-1; D is ambiguous. CDR3 length: 15 residues. The germline V and J ends were trimmed by 2 bases and 0 bases, with 10 bases remaining between them. Germline V gene data show CDR1 as SGHVS and CDR2 as FQNEAQ. CDR3 residues: CASSLREGMNTEAFF. The CDR3 nucleotides read TGTGCCAGCAGCTTAAGAGAGGGTATGAACACTGAAGCTTTCTTT.

This clonotype was seen ten or more times. The chain combines TRBV20-1 with TRBJ2-3, with 12 bases aligning to TRBD2. The germline gives CDR1 DFQATT, CDR2 SNEGSKA (reference sequence). The CDR3 consists of 15 residues. Trimming at V came to 3 bases and at J to 2 bases, leaving 3 bases not matched to a gene. CDR3 region: CSARWTSGNTDTQYF. The CDR3 DNA is TGCAGTGCTAGGTGGACTAGCGGGAACACAGATACGCAGTATTTT.

This clonotype was picked up a small number of times. The gene calls are TRBV7-3 and TRBJ2-2; D perhaps matches TRBD1 (6 bases). This CDR3 spans 14 amino acids. Trimming left V 5 bases short and J 6 bases short, with 13 bases between. Germline lookup yields CDR1 SGHTA and CDR2 FQGTGA. CDR3 in DNA: TGTGCCAGCAGCCCCTACAGGGTATCCGGGGAGCTGTTTTTT. Its protein product is CASSPYRVSGELFF.

In regard to this clonotype: It may be a read error: a sequence one base away is much more abundant. This sequence joins TRBV4-1 and TRBJ2-7, with a weak D call TRBD2 (6 bases). The CDR3 is made up of 16 amino acids. Germline CDR1 reads MGHRA; CDR2 reads YSYEKL. Deletions cut 4 bases from V and 2 bases from J, with 18 bases between. CDR3 coding DNA: TGCGCCAGCAGCCTAAACTTAGCGGTCAACACCTACGAGCAGTACTTC. Encoded protein: CASSLNLAVNTYEQYF.

The V call is TRBV9, the J call TRBJ2-3; D unresolved. Germline V lookup: CDR1 SGDLS, CDR2 YYNGEE. The CDR3 length is 15 residues. V was trimmed by 6 bases and J by 0 bases, leaving 14 bases between them. The CDR3 nucleotides read TGTGCCAGCACCGAAGATCTCGGAAGCACAGATACGCAGTATTTT. This gives the protein CASTEDLGSTDTQYF. Full variable domain (remainder filled in from reference TRBV9 and TRBJ2-3): DSGVTQTPKHLITATGQRVTLRCSPRSGDLSVYWYQQSLDQGLQFLIQYYNGEERAKGNILERFSAQQFPDLHSELNLSSLELGDSALYFCASTEDLGSTDTQYFGPGTRLTVL.

This clonotype came up a few times. The rearrangement uses TRBV12-3 or TRBV12-4 and TRBJ2-7, with 9 positions matching TRBD1. V lost 6 bases and J lost 2; bases outside the gene matches: 8. The CDR3 has 15 amino acids. This chain's CDR3 is CASSRRTGATYEQYF. As DNA, the CDR3 is TGTGCCAGCAGCAGAAGGACAGGGGCAACCTACGAGCAGTACTTC.

This clonotype was observed many times. The chain recombines TRBV20-1 with TRBJ2-1; the match to TRBD1 covers 7 bases. V gave up 5 bases and J gave up 0 bases; unmatched junction bases: 7. CDR1 and CDR2 (germline): DFQATT, SNEGSKA (reference sequence). The CDR3 extends over 15 amino acids. CDR3 in amino acids: CSAERQGSSYNEQFF. In nucleotides, the CDR3 is TGCAGTGCTGAAAGACAGGGAAGCTCCTACAATGAGCAGTTCTTC.

The chain uses TRBV7-9 and TRBJ2-5; a weak D match, TRBD1 (7 bases). The CDR3 is made up of 16 amino acids. Trimming pared 0 bases from V and 7 bases from J, leaving 18 bases between. Looked up from germline, CDR1 is SEHNR and CDR2 is FQNEAQ (reference sequence). The CDR3 here is CASSLAQAGRTGTQYF. Written as DNA, the CDR3 is TGTGCCAGCAGCTTAGCCCAGGCAGGGAGGACAGGGACCCAGTACTTC.

The chain recombines TRBV15 with TRBJ2-3; possibly TRBD1 or TRBD2 for D (5 bases each). This CDR3 comprises 16 residues. Germline V CDR1 and CDR2: LNHNV, YYDKDF (reference sequence). Trimming took off 3 bases at V and 5 bases at J, with 18 bases between the two ends. The CDR3 DNA is TGTGCCACCAGCAGCGGGCTAGCAATAACAGGAGATACGCAGTATTTT. This sequence encodes CATSSGLAITGDTQYF.

This clonotype was picked up many times. The J gene is TRBJ2-1, the V gene TRBV7-2, with 10 bases aligning to TRBD2. The germline CDR1 and CDR2 sequences are SGHTA and FQGNSA. V shed 4 bases, J shed 8 bases, and the junction held 8 bases outside the gene matches. This CDR3 comprises 15 residues. The CDR3 spells CASSSQRGGSYEQFF. The CDR3, as DNA: TGTGCCAGCAGCTCCCAGCGGGGGGGCTCGTATGAGCAGTTCTTC.

V gene TRBV3-1 combines with J gene TRBJ2-7, with TRBD2 identical over 15 bases. Trimming at V came to 3 bases and at J to 2 bases, leaving 2 bases not matched to a gene. Germline V CDR1 and CDR2: LGHDT, YNNKEL (reference sequence). The CDR3 is 16 residues long. The CDR3 DNA is TGTGCCAGCAGCCAGGGGACTAGCGGGGGGACCTACGAGCAGTACTTC. Amino acids: CASSQGTSGGTYEQYF.

This clonotype was detected many times. The chain couples TRBV9 to TRBJ2-5; TRBD1 aligns across 8 bases. The CDR3 loop spans 15 amino acids. Germline assignment: CDR1 SGDLS and CDR2 YYNGEE. The V and J ends lost 2 bases and 1 base, in that order; junction bases with no gene match: 4. The CDR3: CASSVRGLGQETQYF. CDR3 nucleotide sequence: TGTGCCAGCAGCGTCAGGGGGCTCGGCCAAGAGACCCAGTACTTC.

There are many counts of this clonotype. The chain links TRBV2 to TRBJ1-4, with D tentatively TRBD1 (6 bases). Trimming removed 6 bases from V and 6 bases from J, with 29 bases in between. The CDR3 totals 19 residues. In germline, CDR1 is SNHLY, CDR2 FYNNEI. The CDR3 nucleotides read TGTGCCAGCAGACGCGCGAACAGGGTCCCAGAGGGTTCCTATGAAAAACTGTTTTTT. It codes for CASRRANRVPEGSYEKLFF.

This clonotype was counted at least ten times. This chain links TRBV7-6 with TRBJ2-1, with a tentative D call TRBD1 (5 bases). Trimming left V 1 base short and J 4 bases short, with 14 bases between. The CDR3 extends over 16 amino acids. Germline V gene lookup returns CDR1 SGHVS and CDR2 FNYEAQ. The CDR3 DNA is TGTGCCAGCAGCTTAGAGGCAGGGCCCTTTTACAATGAGCAGTTCTTC. Translated: CASSLEAGPFYNEQFF.

Many counts were recorded for this clonotype. The chain joins TRBV18 to TRBJ1-6; D gene unclear. Germline CDR1 and CDR2: KGHSH and LQKENI. V lost 6 bases and J 10 bases, leaving 16 bases between the germline ends. The CDR3 runs 14 residues. CDR3 region: CASSSGIEGSPLHF. In DNA, the CDR3 is TGTGCCAGCTCTTCGGGGATAGAGGGCTCACCCCTCCACTTT.

The sample holds many counts of this clonotype. The V gene is TRBV20-1, the J gene TRBJ1-1; D is undetermined. V was shortened by 0 bases and J by 0 bases, with 20 bases between the two germline ends. The CDR3 length is 18 residues. The germline gives CDR1 DFQATT, CDR2 SNEGSKA (reference sequence). DNA of the CDR3: TGCAGTGCTAGAGATCAATATGGGCGGGGAGAATTGAACACTGAAGCTTTCTTT. It codes for CSARDQYGRGELNTEAFF.

The sample holds a few counts of this clonotype. This chain links TRBV7-6 with TRBJ2-1, with 7 bases that match TRBD2. This CDR3 has 13 residues. Germline CDR1 and CDR2: SGHVS and FNYEAQ. V lost 5 bases, J lost 6 bases, and 4 bases stayed unmatched. CDR3 coding DNA: TGTGCCAGCAGCCTACTAGCGAGCAATGAGCAGTTCTTC. It encodes CASSLLASNEQFF.

This clonotype was detected only a few times. CDR3 loop: CSPYEGSSYNEQFF. The CDR3 DNA reads TGCAGCCCCTATGAAGGGAGCTCCTACAATGAGCAGTTCTTC. The chain recombines TRBV29-1 with TRBJ2-1; perhaps TRBD2 as D (5 bases). The CDR3 consists of 14 residues. V lost 8 bases and J lost 0, with 14 bases in between. Germline values: CDR1 SQVTM, CDR2 ANQGSEA.

The gene calls are TRBV10-3 and TRBJ2-7, with a possible D match to TRBD2 (7 bases). Germline V lookup: CDR1 ENHRY, CDR2 SYGVKD. This CDR3 comprises 14 residues. With 10 bases removed from V and 3 bases from J, the gap between germline ends came to 19 bases. CDR3 DNA sequence: TGTGCCACCCGAGGGGGGGGCGGGGACTACGAGCAGTACTTC. The encoded protein is CATRGGGGDYEQYF.

Ten or more counts support this clonotype. The chain uses TRBV7-2 and TRBJ1-2; a weak D match, TRBD1 (6 bases). Germline V gene lookup returns CDR1 SGHTA and CDR2 FQGNSA. The ends were cut back, 8 bases at V and 8 bases at J, with 27 bases in the middle. This CDR3 has 16 residues. In DNA form, the CDR3 reads TGTGCCAGCGAACTTGCGCATGGGGGCTCGAGGCGAGGCTACACCTTC. Translation: CASELAHGGSRRGYTF.

This clonotype was counted ten times or more. The rearrangement uses TRBV11-2 and TRBJ2-1; TRBD2 aligns across 11 bases. The CDR3 spans 15 residues. Germline-derived CDR1 and CDR2 are SGHAT and FQNNGV. J gave up 4 bases and V 5 bases, and 4 bases lay outside the gene matches. The CDR3 nucleotides are TGTGCCAGCAGCCCTAGCGGGAGGATATACAATGAGCAGTTCTTC. Its translation is CASSPSGRIYNEQFF.

This clonotype has just a few counts. This chain joins TRBV3-1 and TRBJ2-5; TRBD2 matches 15 bases. CDR1 is LGHDT, CDR2 YNNKEL, per germline (reference sequence). V shed 6 bases and J 7 bases; nucleotides not matched to a gene: 9. The CDR3 spans 16 residues. The CDR3 is CASSRGLAGGQRTQYF. DNA for the CDR3: TGTGCCAGCAGTCGGGGACTAGCGGGGGGACAACGGACCCAGTACTTC.

The table lists this clonotype with many counts. The rearrangement uses TRBV20-1 and TRBJ2-2, with 10 bases fitting TRBD2. From germline, CDR1 is DFQATT and CDR2 SNEGSKA (reference sequence). CDR3 length: 18 amino acids. V lost 1 base to trimming and J lost 0 bases; unmatched junction nucleotides: 8. This chain's CDR3 is CSARVVLAGQPNTGELFF. CDR3 bases: TGCAGTGCTAGAGTGGTACTAGCGGGGCAACCGAACACCGGGGAGCTGTTTTTT.